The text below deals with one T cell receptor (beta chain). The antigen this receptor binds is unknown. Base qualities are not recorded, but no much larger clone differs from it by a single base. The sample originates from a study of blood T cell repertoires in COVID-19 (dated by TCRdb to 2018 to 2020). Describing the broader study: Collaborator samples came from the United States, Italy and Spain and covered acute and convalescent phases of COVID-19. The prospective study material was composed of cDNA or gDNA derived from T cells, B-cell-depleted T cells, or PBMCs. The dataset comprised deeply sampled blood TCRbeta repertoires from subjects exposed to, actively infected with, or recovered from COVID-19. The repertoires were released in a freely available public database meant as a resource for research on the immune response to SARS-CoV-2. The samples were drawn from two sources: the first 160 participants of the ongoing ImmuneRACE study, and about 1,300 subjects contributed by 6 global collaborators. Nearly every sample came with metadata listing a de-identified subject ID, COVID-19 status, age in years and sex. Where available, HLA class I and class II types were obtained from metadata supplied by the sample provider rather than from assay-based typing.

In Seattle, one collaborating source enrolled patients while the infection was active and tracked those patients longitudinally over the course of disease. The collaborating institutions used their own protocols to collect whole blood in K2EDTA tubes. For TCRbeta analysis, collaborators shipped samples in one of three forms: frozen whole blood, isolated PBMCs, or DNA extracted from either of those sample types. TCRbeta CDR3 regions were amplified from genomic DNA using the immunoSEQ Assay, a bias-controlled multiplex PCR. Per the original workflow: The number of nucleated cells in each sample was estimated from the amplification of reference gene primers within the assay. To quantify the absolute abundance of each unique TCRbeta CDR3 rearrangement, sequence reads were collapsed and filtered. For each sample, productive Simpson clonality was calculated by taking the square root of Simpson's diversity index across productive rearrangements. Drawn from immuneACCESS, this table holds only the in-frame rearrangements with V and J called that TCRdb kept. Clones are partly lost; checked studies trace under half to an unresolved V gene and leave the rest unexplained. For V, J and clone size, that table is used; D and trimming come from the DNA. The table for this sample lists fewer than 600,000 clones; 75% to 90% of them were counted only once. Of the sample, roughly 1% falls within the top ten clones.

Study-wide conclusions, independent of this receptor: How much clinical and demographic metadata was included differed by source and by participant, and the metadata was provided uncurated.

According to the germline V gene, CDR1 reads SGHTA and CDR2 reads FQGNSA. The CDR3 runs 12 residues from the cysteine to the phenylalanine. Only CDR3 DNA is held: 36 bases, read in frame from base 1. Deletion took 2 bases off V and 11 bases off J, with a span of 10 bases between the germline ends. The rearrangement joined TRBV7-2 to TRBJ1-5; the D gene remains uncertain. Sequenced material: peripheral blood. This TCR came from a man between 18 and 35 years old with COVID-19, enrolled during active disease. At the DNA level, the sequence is TGTGCCAGCAGCTTAAACACTAGGGCCCAGCATTTT. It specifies CASSLNTRAQHF.